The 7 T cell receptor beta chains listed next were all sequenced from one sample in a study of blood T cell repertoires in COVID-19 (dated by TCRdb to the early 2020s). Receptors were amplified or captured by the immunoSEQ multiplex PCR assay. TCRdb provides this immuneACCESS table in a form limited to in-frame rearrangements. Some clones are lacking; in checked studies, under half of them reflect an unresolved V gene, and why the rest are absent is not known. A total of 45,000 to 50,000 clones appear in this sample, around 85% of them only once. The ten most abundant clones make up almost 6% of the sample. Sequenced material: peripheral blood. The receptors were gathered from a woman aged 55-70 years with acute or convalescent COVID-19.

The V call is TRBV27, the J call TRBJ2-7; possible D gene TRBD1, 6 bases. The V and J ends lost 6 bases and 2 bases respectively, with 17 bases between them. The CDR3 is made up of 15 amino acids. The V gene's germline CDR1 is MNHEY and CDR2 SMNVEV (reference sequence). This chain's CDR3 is CASRETGQLTYEQYF. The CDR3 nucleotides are TGTGCCAGCAGAGAAACGGGACAACTCACCTACGAGCAGTACTTC.

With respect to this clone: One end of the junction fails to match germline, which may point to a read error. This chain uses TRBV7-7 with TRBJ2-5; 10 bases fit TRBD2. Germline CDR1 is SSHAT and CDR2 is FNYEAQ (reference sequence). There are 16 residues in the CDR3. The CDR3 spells CASSAGRTSGRETQYF. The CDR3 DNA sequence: TGTGCTAGCAGCGCCGGCCGGACTAGCGGCCGAGAGACCCAGTACTTC.

This CDR3 reads CASSDSGGHYNEQFF. In DNA form, the CDR3 reads TGTGCCAGCAGTGATAGCGGGGGCCACTACAATGAGCAGTTCTTC. V is TRBV6-1 and J is TRBJ2-1; 9 bases agree with TRBD2. Trimming took 3 bases from V and 3 from J; bases not matched to a gene: 3. The germline gives CDR1 MNHNS, CDR2 SASEGT. There are 15 residues in the CDR3.

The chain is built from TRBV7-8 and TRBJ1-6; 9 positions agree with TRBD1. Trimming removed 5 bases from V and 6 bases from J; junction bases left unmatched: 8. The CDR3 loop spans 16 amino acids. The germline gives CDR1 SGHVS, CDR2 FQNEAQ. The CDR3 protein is CASSRDRAGFNSPLHF. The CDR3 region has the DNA TGTGCCAGCAGCCGGGACAGGGCTGGATTTAATTCACCCCTCCACTTT.

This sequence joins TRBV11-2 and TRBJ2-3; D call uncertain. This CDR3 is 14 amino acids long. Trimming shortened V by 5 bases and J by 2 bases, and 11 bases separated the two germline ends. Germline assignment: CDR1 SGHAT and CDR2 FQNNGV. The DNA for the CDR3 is TGTGCCAGCAGCGGCGGAACCACCACAGATACGCAGTATTTT. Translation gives CASSGGTTTDTQYF.

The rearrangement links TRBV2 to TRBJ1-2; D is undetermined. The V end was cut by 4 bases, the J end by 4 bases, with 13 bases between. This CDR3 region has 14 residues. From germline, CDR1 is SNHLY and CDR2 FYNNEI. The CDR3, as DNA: TGTGCCAGCAGTGGAACCGCCGAGGGCTATGGCTACACCTTC. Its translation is CASSGTAEGYGYTF. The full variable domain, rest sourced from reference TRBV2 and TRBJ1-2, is EPEVTQTPSHQVTQMGQEVILRCVPISNHLYFYWYRQILGQKVEFLVSFYNNEISEKSEIFDDQFSVERPDGSNFTLKIRSTKLEDSAMYFCASSGTAEGYGYTFGSGTRLTVV.

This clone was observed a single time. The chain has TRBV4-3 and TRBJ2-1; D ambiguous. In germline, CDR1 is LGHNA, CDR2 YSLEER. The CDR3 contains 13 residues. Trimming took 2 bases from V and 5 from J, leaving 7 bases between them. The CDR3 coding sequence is TGCGCCAGCAGCCAAAATTCTAACAATGAGCAGTTCTTC. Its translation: CASSQNSNNEQFF.